This entry describes one TCR beta chain. No cognate antigen has been identified for it. One base away there is no much larger clone; base qualities are not given. These data belong to a study of OX40 agonist ivuxolimab in advanced cancers. Regarding the research as a whole: Ivuxolimab was an agonistic, fully human IgG2 monoclonal antibody directed against OX40 (CD134), a costimulatory receptor. The monotherapy dose-escalation portion (N of about 52 patients) of the phase I ivuxolimab trial is reported in the paper. The purpose of peripheral TCRbeta sequencing was to test whether ivuxolimab changed TCR sequence diversity and led to clonal T-cell expansion. Intravenous ivuxolimab was administered to patients every 2 weeks at six dose levels: 0.01, 0.1, 0.3, 1.5, 3 and 10 mg/kg. Prior anti-PD-1, anti-PD-L1 or anti-CTLA-4 therapy was permitted, and approximately 40% of dose-escalation patients had received checkpoint inhibitors. Of the approximately 50 dose-escalation patients, hepatocellular carcinoma was present in around 19, melanoma in around 15, renal cell carcinoma in 9 and head and neck cancer in 9. Three dose-escalation patients achieved partial responses, one with hepatocellular carcinoma and two with cutaneous melanoma. In the dose-escalation cohort, over 65% of patients were male, and the mean age was approximately 64 years, with a range of about 23 to 90.

Patients with a history of autoimmune disease or receiving systemic immunosuppression were excluded from the trial. Peripheral blood for TCR sequencing was collected from all dose cohorts at baseline, on cycle 4 day 1, and on cycle 7 day 1. The samples were drawn from a first-in-human, open-label, multicenter phase I dose-escalation trial of ivuxolimab. Adults with locally advanced or metastatic head and neck squamous cell, hepatocellular, melanoma or renal cell carcinoma were enrolled in the trial. Before TCR sequencing, CD4+ and CD8+ T cells were separately sorted from peripheral blood. The study at large found these results: Antigen specificity was not determined for the clonally expanded peripheral T cells. Partial responders in the 0.1-3.0 mg/kg groups had among the lowest normalized peripheral clonal expansion, especially among CD8+ T cells. After ivuxolimab, expanded clones were on average more numerous among CD8+ T cells than among CD4+ T cells. At doses of 0.1 to 3.0 mg/kg, clonal expansion of both CD4+ and CD8+ blood T cells was observed from baseline to week 6. Low levels of normalized T-cell clonal expansion were also seen in some nonresponding patients.

For sequencing of the TCRbeta CDR3 region, genomic DNA was extracted from the sorted cells. TCRbeta CDR3 regions were sequenced using the immunoSEQ Assay. TCRdb took this table from immuneACCESS and kept in-frame rearrangements with V and J called. Such tables lack part of the clones; where checked against another copy, unresolved V genes explain under half of the gap, and the rest is unexplained. In this sample the table shows approximately 40,000 clones, 75% to 85% of which occur a single time. The leading ten clones occupy more than 9% of the sample. CDR1 and CDR2 (SGHVS, FQNEAQ) derive from the germline V gene. From the cysteine through the phenylalanine, the CDR3 covers 16 amino acids. Only CDR3 DNA is held: 48 bases, read in frame from base 1. V ends up 5 bases short and J 4 bases short, with an unmatched junction base count of 8.

The chain links TRBV7-8 with TRBJ2-1; TRBD2 fits 10 bases in the junction. The sample consisted of CD4+ or CD8+ T cells sorted from blood, taken in a trial of the OX40 agonist ivuxolimab. This TCR came from an adult with an advanced solid tumor such as melanoma, head and neck, liver or kidney cancer. For the CDR3, the sequence is CASSPQTSGVYNEQFF. The DNA is TGTGCCAGCAGCCCCCAAACTAGCGGGGTATACAATGAGCAGTTCTTC.